This T cell receptor beta chain came from a study of T cells in localized non-small cell lung cancer. Study-level findings and limits: Among the top 100 tumor clones, a median around 60 appeared in adjacent lung. Longer overall survival associated with higher blood T cell density; shorter survival with higher adjacent-lung clonality.

About this clone itself: Its specificity is not known.

Profiling relied on immunoSEQ multiplex PCR, and the TCRdb table lists in-frame clones only, not all of them. The profile shows approximately 21,000 clones, 88% of them singletons. The germline V and J ends were trimmed by 7 bases and 0 bases, with 12 bases remaining between them. The CDR3 is 15 residues long. From germline, CDR1 is LNHDA and CDR2 SQIVND (reference sequence). J is TRBJ2-2 and V is TRBV19; D tentatively reads TRBD1 or TRBD2 (6 bases each). The receptor was isolated from a male donor aged 60 or over with stage II lung adenocarcinoma. This specimen consisted of peripheral blood mononuclear cells, obtained before any cancer treatment. In DNA, the CDR3 is TGTGCCAGTATGCCAGGGGACTCGAACACCGGGGAGCTGTTTTTT. Translation: CASMPGDSNTGELFF.